Here is one TCR beta chain with its context. The antigen remains undetermined. This record belongs to a study of graft-versus-host responses after intestinal transplantation. Whole-study context: Transplants given to recipients were multivisceral, liver-intestinal, or isolated intestinal. All recipients were given anti-thymocyte globulin induction, and tacrolimus and steroids were then administered for about three years. Study outcomes and limitations: Among recipient marrow samples, GvH clones were found; some appeared first in ileum or blood.

Measured with immunoSEQ multiplex PCR; TCRdb has only the in-frame clones, and not every one. Among 85,000 to 100,000 clones listed, around 90% were seen once. The germline V gene encodes CDR1 MNHEY and CDR2 SMNVEV (reference sequence). The CDR3 extends over 14 amino acids. V shed 0 bases, J shed 10 bases, and the junction held 5 bases outside the gene matches. This chain links TRBV27 with TRBJ2-1, with 8 bases identical to TRBD2. The receptor was isolated from a human donor who received an intestinal transplant. The source material was unstimulated CD4+ T cells sorted from spleen or lymph node cells, sampled before intestinal transplant. CDR3 sequence: CASSLSAGVKEQFF. As DNA, the CDR3 is TGTGCCAGCAGTTTATCAGCGGGAGTCAAGGAGCAGTTCTTC.